This T cell receptor beta chain is drawn from a study of CD8+CD57+ T cells in acquired aplastic anemia. General study points: A set of 25 to 35 CD8+ CDR3 sequences was shared between patients and controls, and these sequences appeared highly expressed in patients.

TCR beta VDJ and CDR3 profiles were obtained from a genomic DNA template. TCRdb analysed the reads with MiXCR anew, one entry per CDR3 protein. In the table there are about 200,000 distinct CDR3 sequences, under 50% of which are singletons. Flow cytometry had shown expanded CD8+CD57+ cells in the patients chosen for sequencing. The CDR3 totals 18 residues. Per germline, CDR1 WSHSY and CDR2 SAAADI. The junction had 5 bases not matched to a gene; V was cut back by 6 bases and J by 0 bases. About this clonotype: Its antigen is not identified.

The TCR sequence derives from a human donor with aplastic anemia. The sample comprised sorted CD4+, CD8+, or CD8+CD57+ T cells (not recorded which) from PBMCs. The gene calls are TRBV10-2 and TRBJ2-1; TRBD2 aligns across 16 bases. CDR3 residues: CASRGLAGGESSYNEQFF. For the CDR3, the DNA is TGCGCCAGCAGGGGACTAGCGGGGGGGGAGAGCTCCTACAATGAGCAGTTCTTC.